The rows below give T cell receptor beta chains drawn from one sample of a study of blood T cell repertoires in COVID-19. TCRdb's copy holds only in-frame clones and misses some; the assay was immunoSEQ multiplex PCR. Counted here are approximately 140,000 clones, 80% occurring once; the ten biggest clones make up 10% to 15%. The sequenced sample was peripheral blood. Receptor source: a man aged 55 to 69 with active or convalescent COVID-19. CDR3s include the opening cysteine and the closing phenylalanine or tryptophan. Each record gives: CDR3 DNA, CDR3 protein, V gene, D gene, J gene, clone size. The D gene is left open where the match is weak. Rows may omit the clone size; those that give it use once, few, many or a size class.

TGCGCCAGCAGCTTGGGTCCGCAAGGGGATGAAAAACTGTTTTTT,CASSLGPQGDEKLFF,TRBV5-1,.,TRBJ1-4,.
TGTGCCATCAGTCATAGCGGGAGAACCGGGGAGCTGTTTTTT,CAISHSGRTGELFF,TRBV10-3,TRBD2,TRBJ2-2,few
TGTGCCAGCAGCGTAGCGGCCTATGACAACGAGCAGTACTTC,CASSVAAYDNEQYF,TRBV9,.,TRBJ2-7,.
TGTGCCAGCAGCTTGGGACAGGGGGCGCCATATGGCTACACCTTC,CASSLGQGAPYGYTF,TRBV7-2,TRBD1,TRBJ1-2,.
TGTGCCAGCAGCCGCGACCCGGACACGAAGTACTTC,CASSRDPDTKYF,TRBV28,.,TRBJ2-7,.
TGTGCCAGCAGTTTCAAGGGGTTTGGTGGCTACACCTTC,CASSFKGFGGYTF,TRBV28,.,TRBJ1-2,.
TGTGCCAGCAGTGAAAATCGAGCGGGCACAGATACGCAGTATTTT,CASSENRAGTDTQYF,TRBV25-1,.,TRBJ2-3,.
TGTGCCACCAGTGATCGCACCGGGAGCCTTGAAAAACTGTTTTTT,CATSDRTGSLEKLFF,TRBV24-1,.,TRBJ1-4,.
TGTGCCAGCAGCAAACAGGGGGCAGGGGAAAAACTGTTTTTT,CASSKQGAGEKLFF,TRBV7-2,TRBD1,TRBJ1-4,.
TGTGCCAGCAGTTATAGCGGGAGCGGGGGCACAGATACGCAGTATTTT,CASSYSGSGGTDTQYF,TRBV11-2,TRBD2,TRBJ2-3,.
TGTGCCAGCTCACCAGATAGCCGGGAAGAAGCTTTCTTT,CASSPDSREEAFF,TRBV18,.,TRBJ1-1,.
TGTGCCAGTACTCCAGGACAGGACTCTAATCAGCCCCAGCATTTT,CASTPGQDSNQPQHF,TRBV19,TRBD1,TRBJ1-5,.
TGTGCCACCAGGGGGACAGGGGGTTCTAGCGGGGAGCTGTTTTTT,CATRGTGGSSGELFF,TRBV24-1,TRBD1,TRBJ2-2,.
TGTGCCAGCAGTTGGGCGGGCTATGGCTACACCTTC,CASSWAGYGYTF,TRBV6-2/TRBV6-3,.,TRBJ1-2,.
TGTGCCAGCAGCTTACAATCTGGGGCCAACGTCCTGACTTTC,CASSLQSGANVLTF,TRBV7-2,.,TRBJ2-6,.
TGTGCCAGCAGCTCCCCCTATGGGGCTAGCACAGATACGCAGTATTTT,CASSSPYGASTDTQYF,TRBV9,.,TRBJ2-3,.
TGTGCCAGCAGGGCTTACCGGGACAGGGGGCAAAGTGGCTATGGCTACACCTTC,CASRAYRDRGQSGYGYTF,TRBV28,TRBD1,TRBJ1-2,.
TGTGCCAGCCATCTCTATAGCAATCAGCCCCAGCATTTT,CASHLYSNQPQHF,TRBV6-6,.,TRBJ1-5,.
TGCGCCAGCAGCCAAGAAGGGACTAGCGGGAGTGAGCAGTTCTTC,CASSQEGTSGSEQFF,TRBV4-1,TRBD2,TRBJ2-1,.
TGTGCCAGCAGCTTATCGGGGGGCTCTGAAGCTTTCTTT,CASSLSGGSEAFF,TRBV7-8,.,TRBJ1-1,.
TGTGCCAGCAGTTCCCGCGGGGCGGGGCTAGCCAAAAACATTCAGTACTTC,CASSSRGAGLAKNIQYF,TRBV27,.,TRBJ2-4,.
TGTGCCAGCTCACCGTTCCAAGAGTTCTATGGCTACACCTTC,CASSPFQEFYGYTF,TRBV18,.,TRBJ1-2,.
TGTGCCAGCAGCGTTGATCCACAGGGCTCCTACGAGCAGTACTTC,CASSVDPQGSYEQYF,TRBV9,.,TRBJ2-7,.
TGTGCCAGCAGTTATGCAGGGGGGAGAACAGATACGCAGTATTTT,CASSYAGGRTDTQYF,TRBV6-5,.,TRBJ2-3,.
TGTGCCAGCTCACCTGGGACAGGGGTTGCGTACGAGCAGTACTTC,CASSPGTGVAYEQYF,TRBV18,TRBD1,TRBJ2-7,.
TGTGCCAGTAGTGTGTTACAGAGAAACACTGAAGCTTTCTTT,CASSVLQRNTEAFF,TRBV19,.,TRBJ1-1,.
TGTGCCAGCTCACCCAACACCCGACAGAACTATGGCTACACCTTC,CASSPNTRQNYGYTF,TRBV18,.,TRBJ1-2,.
TGTGCCAGCCCGGTGGGGCTAGCGGGAGTTCCGGATGAGCAGTTCTTC,CASPVGLAGVPDEQFF,TRBV4-2,TRBD2,TRBJ2-1,.
TGCGCCAGCAGCTTGGCAGCGGGAGTGAATGAGCAGTTCTTC,CASSLAAGVNEQFF,TRBV5-1,TRBD2,TRBJ2-1,few
TGCAGTGCTTTTGGGCCCTATGGCTACACCTTC,CSAFGPYGYTF,TRBV20-1,.,TRBJ1-2,.
TGTGCCAGTAGTATAAGCCCCGGGTCCCCCTACGAGCAGTACTTC,CASSISPGSPYEQYF,TRBV19,.,TRBJ2-7,.
TGTGCCAGCTCACCCCGGACAGGGTGGGACCGGGGCACTGAAGCTTTCTTT,CASSPRTGWDRGTEAFF,TRBV18,TRBD1,TRBJ1-1,.
TGTGCCAGCAGCGTAGCCCCGGGGGGCCGACAGCTAGGGTACGAGCAGTACTTC,CASSVAPGGRQLGYEQYF,TRBV9,.,TRBJ2-7,.
TGTGCCAGCAGCGTCGGACTAGCAGTTAACACCGGGGAGCTGTTTTTT,CASSVGLAVNTGELFF,TRBV9,TRBD2,TRBJ2-2,.
TGTGCCAGCAGTGGGGGGACAGGGAACCCCTACGAGCAGTACTTC,CASSGGTGNPYEQYF,TRBV25-1,TRBD1,TRBJ2-7,once
TGTGCCAGCTCACCAATCGGACACCTGGATTCTACAGATACGCAGTATTTT,CASSPIGHLDSTDTQYF,TRBV18,.,TRBJ2-3,.
TGTGCCAGTAGTATAAGCGGCCGGCGGGGTGAAAAACTGTTTTTT,CASSISGRRGEKLFF,TRBV19,.,TRBJ1-4,once
TGTGCCAGCAGCCCGCGGGACAGCACCGGGGAGCTGTTTTTT,CASSPRDSTGELFF,TRBV9,.,TRBJ2-2,.
TGTGCCAGCAGCCAACCAAGGGGCGGCTACACCTTC,CASSQPRGGYTF,TRBV3-1/TRBV3-2,.,TRBJ1-2,.
TGCAGTGCTAGACCCAAGCCTGAAGCTTTCTTT,CSARPKPEAFF,TRBV20-1,.,TRBJ1-1,.